The T cell receptor beta chain described here comes from a study of radiation and T cells in renal cell carcinoma. As to time point: blood 2 weeks post-SBRT. The sample's treatment: 15 Gy SBRT to primary tumor, nephrectomy 4 weeks later. Blood was sampled at baseline, 2 weeks and 4 weeks after SBRT. The method was immunoSEQ multiplex PCR; TCRdb's version includes in-frame clones alone and lacks a portion of them. The data contain roughly 75,000 clones, more than 75% of them singletons. In regard to this clone: Its antigen is unidentified.

The CDR3 extends over 15 amino acids. Unmatched junction bases numbered 9, after V lost 2 bases and J lost 6 bases. Germline loops: CDR1 MDHEN, CDR2 SYDVKM. Study outcomes and limitations: Pretreatment tumor biopsies were lacking, so baseline clonotypes are unknown.

Sequencing was performed on blood, taken from a patient whose treatment included radiotherapy and nephrectomy. The J gene is TRBJ1-1, the V gene TRBV28, with 7 bases matching TRBD1. The TCR sequence derives from a man aged 55 to 70 with renal cell carcinoma. CDR3 region: CASSLPTGDVAEAFF. In DNA form, the CDR3 reads TGTGCCAGCAGTTTACCAACAGGGGACGTCGCTGAAGCTTTCTTT.